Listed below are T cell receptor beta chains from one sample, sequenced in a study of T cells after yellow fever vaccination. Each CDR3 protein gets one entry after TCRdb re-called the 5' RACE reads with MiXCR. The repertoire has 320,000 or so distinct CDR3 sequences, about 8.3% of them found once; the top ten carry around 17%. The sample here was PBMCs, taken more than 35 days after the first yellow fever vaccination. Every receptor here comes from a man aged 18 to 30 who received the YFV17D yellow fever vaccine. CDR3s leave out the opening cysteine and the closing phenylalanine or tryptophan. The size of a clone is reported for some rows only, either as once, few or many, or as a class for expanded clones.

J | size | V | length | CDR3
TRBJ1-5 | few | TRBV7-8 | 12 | ASSLGRGHQPQH
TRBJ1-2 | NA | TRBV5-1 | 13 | ASSLAPDGANGYT
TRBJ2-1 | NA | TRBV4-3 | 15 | ASSQVFGGGPGNEQF
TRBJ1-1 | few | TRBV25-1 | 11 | ASRDLPNTEAF
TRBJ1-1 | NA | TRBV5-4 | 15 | ASSLVRGGHGDTEAF
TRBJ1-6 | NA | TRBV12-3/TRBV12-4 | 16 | AFCFFSQGQGYNSPLH
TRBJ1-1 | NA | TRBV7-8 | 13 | ASSPFRQGTMGAF
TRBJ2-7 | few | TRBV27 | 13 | ASSLAITRIYEQY
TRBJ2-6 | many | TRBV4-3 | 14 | ASSQEGQSGANVLT
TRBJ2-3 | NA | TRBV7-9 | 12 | ASRGRSGTDTQY
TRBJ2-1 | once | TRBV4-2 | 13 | ASSQEPSGDNEQF
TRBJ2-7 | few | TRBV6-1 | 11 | ASSERGVHEQY
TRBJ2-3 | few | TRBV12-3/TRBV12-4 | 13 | ASSQTLAGGRRQY
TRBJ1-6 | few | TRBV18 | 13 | ASSLNRDPNSPLH
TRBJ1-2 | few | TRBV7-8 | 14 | ASSPAGQQSNYGYT
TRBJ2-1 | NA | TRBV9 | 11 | ASSFWLDNEQF
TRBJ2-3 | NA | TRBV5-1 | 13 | ASRDGTGSTDTQY
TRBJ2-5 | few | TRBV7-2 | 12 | ASSFPGTPETQY
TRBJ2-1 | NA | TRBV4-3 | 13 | ASSQDETAYNEQF
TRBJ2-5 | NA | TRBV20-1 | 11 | SAPAGGRETQY
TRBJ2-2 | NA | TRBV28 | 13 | ASSFDRANTGELF
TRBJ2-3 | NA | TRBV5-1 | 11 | ASSFEGSDTQY
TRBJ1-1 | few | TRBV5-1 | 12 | ASNPGTGNTEAF
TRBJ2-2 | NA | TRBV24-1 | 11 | ATSDLSAGELF
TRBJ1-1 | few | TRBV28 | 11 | ASRRHPRGEAF
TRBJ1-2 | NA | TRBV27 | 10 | ASRGFGYGYT
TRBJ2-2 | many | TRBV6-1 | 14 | ASSPGYSKNTGELF
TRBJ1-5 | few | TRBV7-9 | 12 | ASSPRGNNQPQH